This T cell receptor beta chain was recorded in a study of beta chain features in type 1 diabetes (dated by TCRdb to the late 2010s). Concerning the study at large: Mean age, gender distribution, total cell number and subset yield were not different between patients and healthy donors. In the study, recently diagnosed type 1 diabetes patients and matched healthy donors were compared on the TCRB repertoires of their sorted circulating CD4+ T cell subsets. Naive and central memory subsets were obtained from all 30 or so donors, but regulatory and stem cell-like memory subsets were isolated from only 8 patients and roughly eight healthy donors. A total of roughly 100 million sorted cells were examined across all samples, and RNA yield correlated strongly with the number of cells per subset. General conclusions and limits of the study: Fewer insertions and more nucleotide deletions at VDJ recombination sites were observed in patients with type 1 diabetes, implying thymic rearrangement abnormalities. Because the HLA sub-analyses included only small numbers of individuals, any influence of HLA type on TCRB rearrangement was left unresolved. Naive, central memory and regulatory TCRB repertoires appeared to be more alike among patients than among healthy donors. A moderate but significant shortening of TCRB CDR3 length was observed in type 1 diabetes patients in all four CD4+ subsets. PCR might favor shorter templates, but patient and control samples were amplified and corrected together, so any skew would affect both groups equally. Sequencing cDNA rather than genomic DNA could over-represent highly expressing activated cells, although activation and CD3 levels did not differ between groups.

All of the isolated RNA was reverse transcribed with the High Capacity cDNA Reverse Transcription Kit, so expressed TCRB transcripts were sequenced. Deep immunoSEQ sequencing was performed on naive, central memory and regulatory T cell samples, with an average of roughly 3.3 million total reads per sample. Sorted cells were lysed in RLT buffer and RNA was extracted with DNase-treated RNeasy Micro or Mini kits, depending on cell number. To prevent cross-contamination, every cell subset was processed on its own, while patient and healthy donor samples were processed together. The immunoSEQ multiplex PCR was used to amplify TCRB sequences from cDNA, generating 87-bp fragments that spanned the CDR3 region. Sequencing of the amplicons was done on the Illumina HiSeq platform. On the study's bioinformatics: PCR bias was corrected computationally using synthetic template baselines, and reads within Hamming distance 2 were collapsed, with unmergeable singletons discarded. Reads were aligned against IMGT to assign V, D and J genes, CDR3 length and insertions or deletions at six rearrangement sites. Clonotype counts were normalized to sorted cell number within each subset before computing true diversity and Gini coefficients with the tcR R package. Repertoire sharing was quantified using the overlap coefficient calculated on TCRB nucleotide sequences. TCRdb took this table from immuneACCESS and kept in-frame rearrangements with V and J called. Such tables lack part of the clones; where checked against another copy, unresolved V genes explain under half of the gap, and the rest is unexplained. From that table come the V and J calls and clone size; the DNA was used to work out D and trimming. The sample table contains about 140,000 clones; only one count was recorded for roughly 10% of them. The top ten clonotypes cover 0.65% of the sample.

With regard to this clone: Its antigen is not yet known. Base quality data are lacking; no much larger clone is found one base away.

V drops 3 bases and J drops 9 bases, leaving 15 bases in between. The germline V gene gives CDR1 as LGHNT and CDR2 as FRNRAP. Including cysteine and phenylalanine, the CDR3 has 15 amino acids. Left in the record is the CDR3 DNA by itself, 45 bases read in frame from the first base. Each donor gave one peripheral blood draw, approximately 110 mL on average, collected into heparinised tubes. Using a panel that included CD45RO, CCR7, CD25, CD127, CD95 and CD27, naive, central memory, regulatory and stem cell-like memory CD4+ T cells were sorted on a BD FACSAria II. Purity was above 98% for every sorted population. PBMCs were isolated right away by Lymphoprep density gradient centrifugation and were stained directly, without culture. So that batch effects would be minimized, each experiment stained and sorted samples in pairs, pairing one healthy donor with one patient.

Specimen: central memory CD4+ T cells from blood. The receptor was isolated from a woman in her thirties or forties in good health. This chain is built from TRBV12-5 and TRBJ1-6, and the D gene may be TRBD1, 5 bases matching. The base sequence is TGTGCTAGTGGTTTTGGAGGGGCCGGCGGTTCACCCCTCCACTTT. Its amino acids are CASGFGGAGGSPLHF.